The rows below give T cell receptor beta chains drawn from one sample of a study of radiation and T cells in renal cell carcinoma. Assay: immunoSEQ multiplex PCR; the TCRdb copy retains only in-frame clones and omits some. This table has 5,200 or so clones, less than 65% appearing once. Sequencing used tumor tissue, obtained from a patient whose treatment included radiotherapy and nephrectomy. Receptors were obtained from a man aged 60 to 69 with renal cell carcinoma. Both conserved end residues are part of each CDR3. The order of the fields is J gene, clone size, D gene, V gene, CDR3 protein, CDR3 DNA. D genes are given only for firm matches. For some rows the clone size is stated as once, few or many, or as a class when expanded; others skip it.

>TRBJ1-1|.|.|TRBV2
CASSEEAGLLNTEAFF
TGTGCCAGCAGTGAAGAGGCAGGATTGCTGAACACTGAAGCTTTCTTT
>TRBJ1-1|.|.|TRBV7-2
CASSPWQGEAFF
TGTGCCAGCAGCCCTTGGCAGGGCGAAGCTTTCTTT
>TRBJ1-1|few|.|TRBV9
CASSRGARNTEAFF
TGTGCCAGCAGCCGGGGGGCGCGGAACACTGAAGCTTTCTTT
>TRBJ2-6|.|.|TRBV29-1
CSAHGPGADSGANVLTF
TGCAGCGCCCATGGTCCGGGGGCCGACTCTGGGGCCAACGTCCTGACTTTC
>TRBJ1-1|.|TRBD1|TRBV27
CASSLSFLGQGNTEAFF
TGTGCCAGCAGTTTATCGTTCCTTGGACAGGGGAACACTGAAGCTTTCTTT
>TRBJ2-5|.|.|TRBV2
CASKPSPPHRTQYF
TGTGCCAGCAAGCCCAGTCCCCCACACCGGACCCAGTACTTC
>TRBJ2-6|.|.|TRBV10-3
CAISVSESGANVLTF
TGTGCCATCAGTGTGTCGGAGTCTGGGGCCAACGTCCTGACTTTC
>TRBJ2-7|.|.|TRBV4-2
CASSPGAGTYEQYF
TGTGCCAGCAGCCCCGGGGCCGGAACCTACGAGCAGTACTTC
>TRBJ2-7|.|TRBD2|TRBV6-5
CASSYTLRGRDEQYF
TGTGCCAGCAGTTACACCCTTAGAGGGAGGGACGAGCAGTACTTC
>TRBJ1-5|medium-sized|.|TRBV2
CASTGVWDNQPQHF
TGTGCCAGCACTGGGGTGTGGGACAATCAGCCCCAGCATTTT
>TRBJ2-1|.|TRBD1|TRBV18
CASSPNTGGVLYNEQFF
TGTGCCAGCTCACCAAACACAGGGGGCGTTTTGTACAATGAGCAGTTCTTC
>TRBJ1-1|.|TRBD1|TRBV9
CASSRTGLNTEAFF
TGTGCCAGCAGCAGGACAGGCCTGAACACTGAAGCTTTCTTT
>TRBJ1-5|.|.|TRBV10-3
CAIGTLNSNQPQHF
TGTGCCATCGGTACCCTTAATAGCAATCAGCCCCAGCATTTT
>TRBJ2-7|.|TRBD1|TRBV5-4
CASSLAAGGAYEQYF
TGTGCCAGCAGCTTGGCGGCAGGGGGCGCGTACGAGCAGTACTTC
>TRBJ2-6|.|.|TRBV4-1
CASSLRGDYSGANVLTF
TGCGCCAGCAGCCTCCGGGGCGATTACTCTGGGGCCAACGTCCTGACTTTC
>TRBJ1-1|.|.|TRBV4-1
CASSHYRVATEAFF
TGCGCCAGCAGCCATTACAGGGTCGCCACTGAAGCTTTCTTT
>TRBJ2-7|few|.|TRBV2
CASSEDYLGEQYF
TGTGCCAGCAGTGAGGATTACCTGGGGGAGCAGTACTTC
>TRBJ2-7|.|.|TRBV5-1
CASSLVMGGLHNEQYF
TGCGCCAGCAGCTTGGTAATGGGCGGGCTACATAACGAGCAGTACTTC
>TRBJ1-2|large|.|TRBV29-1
CSDSAGDGYGYTF
TGCAGCGATAGTGCCGGAGATGGCTATGGCTACACCTTC
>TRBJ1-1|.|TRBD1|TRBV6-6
CASSRTGWDTEAFF
TGTGCCAGCAGTCGGACAGGGTGGGACACTGAAGCTTTCTTT
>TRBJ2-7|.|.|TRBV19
CASSIVSSTAYEQYF
TGTGCCAGTAGTATTGTGTCTAGCACCGCCTACGAGCAGTACTTC
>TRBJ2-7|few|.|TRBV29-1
CSGERRGEQYF
TGCAGCGGGGAGAGACGGGGCGAGCAGTACTTC
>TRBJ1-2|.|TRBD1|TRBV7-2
CASSYRGPYGYTF
TGTGCCAGCAGCTACAGGGGGCCATATGGCTACACCTTC
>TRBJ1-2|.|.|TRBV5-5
CASSPTSRGNYGYTF
TGTGCCAGCAGCCCAACATCCAGGGGCAACTATGGCTACACCTTC
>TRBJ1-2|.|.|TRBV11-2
CASSFSSGRDYGYTF
TGTGCCAGCAGCTTTTCCAGTGGGCGAGACTATGGCTACACCTTC
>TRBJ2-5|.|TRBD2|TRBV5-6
CASSLKRTSGSETQYF
TGTGCCAGCAGCTTGAAAAGGACTAGCGGTTCGGAGACCCAGTACTTC
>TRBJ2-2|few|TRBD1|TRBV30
CAWSFTQGPGTVMGELFF
TGTGCCTGGAGTTTCACACAAGGGCCTGGGACAGTAATGGGGGAGCTGTTTTTT
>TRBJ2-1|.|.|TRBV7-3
CASSLTADYYNEQFF
TGTGCCAGCAGCTTAACCGCGGACTACTACAATGAGCAGTTCTTC
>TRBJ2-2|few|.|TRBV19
CATGDTNTGELFF
TGTGCCACCGGGGACACTAACACCGGGGAGCTGTTTTTT
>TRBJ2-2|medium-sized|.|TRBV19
CASSTGLAGELFF
TGTGCCAGTAGTACAGGGTTGGCCGGGGAGCTGTTTTTT
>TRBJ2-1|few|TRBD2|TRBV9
CASSRTSGTYNEQFF
TGTGCCAGCAGCCGGACTAGCGGGACCTACAATGAGCAGTTCTTC
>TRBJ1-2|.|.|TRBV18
CASSPDSLYGYTF
TGTGCCAGCTCACCTGACAGTCTCTATGGCTACACCTTC
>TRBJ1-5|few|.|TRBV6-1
CASSEGMGRGGSFSQPQHF
TGTGCCAGCAGTGAAGGGATGGGAAGGGGGGGAAGCTTCAGTCAGCCCCAGCATTTT
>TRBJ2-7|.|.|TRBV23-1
CASSQSWPSYEQYF
TGCGCCAGCAGTCAATCGTGGCCATCCTACGAGCAGTACTTC
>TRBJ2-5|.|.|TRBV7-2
CASSTNDREETQYF
TGTGCCAGCAGCACTAACGATAGAGAGGAGACCCAGTACTTC
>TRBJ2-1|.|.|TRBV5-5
CASSLFGVGDNEQFF
TGTGCCAGCAGCTTGTTTGGGGTAGGCGACAATGAGCAGTTCTTC
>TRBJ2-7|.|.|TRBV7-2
CASSLTYQGQPDHEQYF
TGTGCCAGCAGCCTCACATACCAAGGACAGCCAGACCACGAGCAGTACTTC
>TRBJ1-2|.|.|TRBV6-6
CASRRAFRGGNYGYTF
TGTGCCAGCAGGCGGGCTTTTCGGGGGGGCAACTATGGCTACACCTTC